This entry lists 16 T cell receptor beta chains sequenced from one sample in a study of cytomegalovirus exposure and HLA in healthy donors. Both 60 Vbeta primers and 13 Jbeta primers went into the PCR. Sequenced by immunoSEQ multiplex PCR; TCRdb stores in-frame clones only, minus some. Among approximately 150,000 clones listed, about four fifths were seen once. The sequencing sample was made of PBMCs. The receptor set was obtained from a woman aged 40 to 50 in good health and CMV-seropositive.

This chain joins TRBV14 and TRBJ1-1, with 7 bases matching TRBD1. The CDR3 extends over 15 amino acids. Germline CDR1 reads SGHDN; CDR2 reads FVKESK. Trimming at V came to 4 bases and at J to 4 bases, leaving 9 bases not matched to a gene. CDR3 sequence: CASSRPTGHLTEAFF. In DNA form, the CDR3 reads TGTGCCAGCAGCCGTCCGACAGGGCACCTCACTGAAGCTTTCTTT.

The CDR3 bases are TGTGCCAGCAGCTTGGATAAGGGGGAGCAGTTCTTC. It codes for CASSLDKGEQFF. The J gene is TRBJ2-1, the V gene TRBV5-4, with TRBD1 as a possible D gene (5 bases). Germline CDR1 reads SGHNT; CDR2 reads YYREEE (reference sequence). The CDR3 contains 12 residues. V shed 0 bases and J shed 10 bases, with 8 bases lying between them.

The sample holds a few counts of this clone. The V gene is TRBV7-9, the J gene TRBJ1-4, with TRBD1 matching over 7 bases. Germline V gene sequence: CDR1 SEHNR, CDR2 FQNEAQ (reference sequence). The V and J ends lost 5 bases and 5 bases, in that order; junction bases with no gene match: 8. This CDR3 has 15 residues. This CDR3 reads CASSPAGGPNEKLFF. CDR3 coding DNA: TGTGCCAGCAGCCCAGCAGGGGGTCCCAATGAAAAACTGTTTTTT.

V usage is TRBV15 and J usage is TRBJ2-7; no firm D call. CDR1 and CDR2 from the germline V gene are LNHNV and YYDKDF (reference sequence). The V end lost 0 bases, the J end lost 0 bases, and 12 bases lay between the germline ends. CDR3 size: 16 residues. CDR3 sequence reads: CATSRDRALSSYEQYF. CDR3 in DNA: TGTGCCACCAGCAGAGATCGAGCATTAAGCTCCTACGAGCAGTACTTC.

This rearrangement joins TRBV28 to TRBJ2-4, with 11 bases matching TRBD2. This CDR3 contains 17 residues. J was trimmed by 4 bases and V by 3 bases; bases with no gene match: 8. The V gene's germline CDR1 is MDHEN and CDR2 SYDVKM. CDR3 in amino acids: CASSFSASGGPKNIQYF. The CDR3 DNA sequence: TGTGCCAGCAGTTTCTCGGCTAGCGGGGGGCCTAAAAACATTCAGTACTTC.

The chain joins TRBV4-3 to TRBJ2-3; D may be TRBD2 (7 bases). The V end lost 4 bases, the J end lost 2 bases, and 19 bases lay between the germline ends. Germline-derived CDR1 and CDR2 are LGHNA and YSLEER. The CDR3 length is 17 residues. This CDR3 is CASSPGRGARSTDTQYF. In DNA, the CDR3 is TGCGCCAGCAGCCCGGGGAGGGGGGCGAGATCCACAGATACGCAGTATTTT.

The chain recombines TRBV5-1 with TRBJ2-5; D is perhaps TRBD1 (5 bases). The V end was cut by 3 bases, the J end by 5 bases, with 14 bases between. The CDR3 has 14 amino acids. CDR1 and CDR2 (germline): SGHRS, YFSETQ. CDR3 DNA sequence: TGCGCCAGCAGCTCAGGGTCCTCCAGGGAGACCCAGTACTTC. As protein: CASSSGSSRETQYF.

This clone turned up a few times. The rearrangement joins TRBV28 to TRBJ1-1; D is unresolved. Germline V gene data show CDR1 as MDHEN and CDR2 as SYDVKM. Trimming pared 8 bases from V and 1 base from J, leaving 5 bases between. The CDR3 sequence is 11 residues long. The CDR3 is CASAENTEAFF. The CDR3 DNA reads as TGTGCCAGCGCAGAGAACACTGAAGCTTTCTTT.

Comment on this clone: One junction end disagrees with the germline gene, perhaps due to a read error. The V and J genes are TRBV6-5 and TRBJ1-1; D unclear. This CDR3 is built from 11 residues. Germline V lookup: CDR1 MNHEY, CDR2 SVGAGI. The CDR3, as DNA: TGTGCCAGCAGTTCCCAGAGGTTTTGGGAGTTT. Residues: CASSSQRFWEF.

A few counts support this clone. This rearrangement joins TRBV28 to TRBJ1-5; no reliable D call. The V gene's germline CDR1 is MDHEN and CDR2 SYDVKM. CDR3 length: 13 residues. V lost 7 bases and J lost 5, with 12 bases in between. The CDR3, as DNA: TGTGCCAGCAAAGGAGCCCTCGATCAGCCCCAGCATTTT. This translates into CASKGALDQPQHF.

The CDR3 DNA reads TGTGCCAGCAGCAGGACTAGCGGGGGCCTCTCCTACGAGCAGTACTTC. It is translated as CASSRTSGGLSYEQYF. This chain connects TRBV7-8 to TRBJ2-7; 13 bases match TRBD2. The ends lost 5 bases at V and 0 bases at J; junction bases unmatched: 4. The CDR3 totals 16 residues. The germline CDR1 and CDR2 sequences are SGHVS and FQNEAQ.

The rearrangement uses TRBV5-4 and TRBJ2-1; the match to TRBD2 covers 10 bases. CDR3 length equals 17 residues. Germline values: CDR1 SGHNT, CDR2 YYREEE (reference sequence). J was trimmed by 1 base and V by 3 bases; bases with no gene match: 7. CDR3 residues: CASSSTGTSVSYNEQFF. The CDR3 nucleotides read TGTGCCAGCAGCTCAACCGGGACTAGCGTTTCCTACAATGAGCAGTTCTTC.

This clone was seen more than once but under ten times. The genes are TRBV19 and TRBJ1-4; D not resolved. CDR1 is LNHDA, CDR2 SQIVND, per germline (reference sequence). The CDR3 runs 14 residues. Trimming took 2 bases from V and 6 from J, leaving 10 bases between them. The CDR3 here is CASSIRGNDEKLFF. As DNA, the CDR3 is TGTGCCAGTAGTATAAGAGGGAACGATGAAAAACTGTTTTTT.

The chain uses TRBV18 and TRBJ2-7; possibly TRBD1 for D (5 bases). Germline V gene lookup returns CDR1 KGHSH and CDR2 LQKENI. This CDR3 is built from 13 residues. V gave up 6 bases and J gave up 5 bases, with 14 bases separating them. In nucleotides, the CDR3 is TGTGCCAGCTCGCCGGTCAGGGTCGACGAGCAGTACTTC. It is translated as CASSPVRVDEQYF. The whole variable domain, filled in from reference TRBV18 and TRBJ2-7, reads NAGVMQNPRHLVRRRGQEARLRCSPMKGHSHVYWYRQLPEEGLKFMVYLQKENIIDESGMPKERFSAEFPKEGPSILRIQQVVRGDSAAYFCASSPVRVDEQYFGPGTRLTVT.

This chain links TRBV27 with TRBJ2-7, with 9 bases that match TRBD1. There are 15 residues in the CDR3. CDR1 and CDR2 from the germline V gene are MNHEY and SMNVEV (reference sequence). V shed 2 bases, J shed 3 bases, and the junction held 5 bases outside the gene matches. The CDR3 here is CASSLGTGINYEQYF. CDR3 coding DNA: TGTGCCAGCAGTTTAGGGACAGGGATCAACTACGAGCAGTACTTC.

With respect to this clone: A junction boundary mismatches the germline segment, possibly from a read error. CDR3 in DNA: TGTGCTAGCAGCCCGGACTTAACCACCGGGGAGCTGTTTTTT. It is translated as CASSPDLTTGELFF. This chain uses TRBV7-7 with TRBJ2-2; D perhaps matches TRBD2 (5 bases). The CDR3 is made up of 14 amino acids. Germline V gene data show CDR1 as SSHAT and CDR2 as FNYEAQ (reference sequence).